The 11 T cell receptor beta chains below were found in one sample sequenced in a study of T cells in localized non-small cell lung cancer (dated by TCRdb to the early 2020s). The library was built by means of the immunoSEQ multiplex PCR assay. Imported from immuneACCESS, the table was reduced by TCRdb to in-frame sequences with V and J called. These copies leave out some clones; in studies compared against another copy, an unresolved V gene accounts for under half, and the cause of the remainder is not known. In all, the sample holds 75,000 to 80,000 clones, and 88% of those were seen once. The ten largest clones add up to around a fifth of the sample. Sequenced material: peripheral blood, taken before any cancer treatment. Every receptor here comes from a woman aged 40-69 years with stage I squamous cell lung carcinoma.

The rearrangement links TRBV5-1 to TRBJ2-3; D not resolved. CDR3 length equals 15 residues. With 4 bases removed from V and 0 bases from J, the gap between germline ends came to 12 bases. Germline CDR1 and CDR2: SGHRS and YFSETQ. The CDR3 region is CASSLTVSSTDTQYF. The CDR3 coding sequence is TGCGCCAGCAGCCTAACAGTATCCAGCACAGATACGCAGTATTTT.

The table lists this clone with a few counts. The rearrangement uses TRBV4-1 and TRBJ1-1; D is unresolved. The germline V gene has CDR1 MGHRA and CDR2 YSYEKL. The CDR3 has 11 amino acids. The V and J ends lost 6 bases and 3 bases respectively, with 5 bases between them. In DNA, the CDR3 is TGCGCCAGCAGGAGTTACACTGAAGCTTTCTTT. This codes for CASRSYTEAFF.

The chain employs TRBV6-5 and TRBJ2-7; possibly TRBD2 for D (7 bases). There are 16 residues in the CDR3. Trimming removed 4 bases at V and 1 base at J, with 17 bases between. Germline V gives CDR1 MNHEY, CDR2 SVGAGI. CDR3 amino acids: CASSSTGTISSYEQYF. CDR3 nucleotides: TGTGCCAGCAGTTCCACAGGGACTATTTCGTCCTACGAGCAGTACTTC.

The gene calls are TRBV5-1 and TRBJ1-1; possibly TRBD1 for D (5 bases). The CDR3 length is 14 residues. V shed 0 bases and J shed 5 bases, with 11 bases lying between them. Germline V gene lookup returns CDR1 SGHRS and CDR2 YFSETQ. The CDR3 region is CASSLAGSGTEAFF. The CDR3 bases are TGCGCCAGCAGCTTGGCAGGGAGCGGGACTGAAGCTTTCTTT.

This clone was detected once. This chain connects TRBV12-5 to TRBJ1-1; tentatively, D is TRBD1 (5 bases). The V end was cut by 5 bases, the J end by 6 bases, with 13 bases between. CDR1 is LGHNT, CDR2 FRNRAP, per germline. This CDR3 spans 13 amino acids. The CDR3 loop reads CASGPPGGAEAFF. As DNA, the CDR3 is TGTGCTAGTGGTCCACCGGGGGGAGCTGAAGCTTTCTTT.

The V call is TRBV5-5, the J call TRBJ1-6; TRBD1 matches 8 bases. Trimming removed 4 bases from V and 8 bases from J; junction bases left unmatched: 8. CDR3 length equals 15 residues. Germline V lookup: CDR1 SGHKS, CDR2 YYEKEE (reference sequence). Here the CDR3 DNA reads TGTGCCAGCAGCCCACAGGGGGGTGGGGATTCACCCCTCCACTTT. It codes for CASSPQGGGDSPLHF.

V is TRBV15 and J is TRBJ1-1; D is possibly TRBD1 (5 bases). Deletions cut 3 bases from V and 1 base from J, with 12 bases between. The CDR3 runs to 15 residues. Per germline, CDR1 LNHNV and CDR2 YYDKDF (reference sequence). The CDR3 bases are TGTGCCACCAGCAGGACAGACACTCCGAACACTGAAGCTTTCTTT. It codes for CATSRTDTPNTEAFF.

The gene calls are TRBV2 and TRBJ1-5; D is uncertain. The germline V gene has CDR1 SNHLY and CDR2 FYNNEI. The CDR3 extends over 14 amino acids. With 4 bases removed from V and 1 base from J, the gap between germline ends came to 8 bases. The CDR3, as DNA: TGTGCCAGCAGTGCGGTAAACAGCAATCAGCCCCAGCATTTT. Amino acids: CASSAVNSNQPQHF.

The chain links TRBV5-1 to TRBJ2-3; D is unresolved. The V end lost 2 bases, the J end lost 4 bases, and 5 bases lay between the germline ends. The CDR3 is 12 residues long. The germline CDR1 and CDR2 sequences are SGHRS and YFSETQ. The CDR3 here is CASSLSSDTQYF. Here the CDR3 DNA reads TGCGCCAGCAGCTTATCATCAGATACGCAGTATTTT.

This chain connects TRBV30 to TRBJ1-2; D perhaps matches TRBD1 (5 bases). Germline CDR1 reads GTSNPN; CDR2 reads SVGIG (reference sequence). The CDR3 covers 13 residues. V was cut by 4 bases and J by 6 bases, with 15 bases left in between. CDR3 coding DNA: TGTGCCTGGACCCAGGGCCTCGGGAATGGCTACACCTTC. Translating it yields CAWTQGLGNGYTF.

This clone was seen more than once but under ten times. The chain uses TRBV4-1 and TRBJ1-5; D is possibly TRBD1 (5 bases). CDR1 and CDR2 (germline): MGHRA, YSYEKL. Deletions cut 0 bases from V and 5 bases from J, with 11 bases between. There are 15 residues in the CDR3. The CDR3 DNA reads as TGCGCCAGCAGCCAAGAAGGGGAGGGTTATCAGCCCCAGCATTTT. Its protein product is CASSQEGEGYQPQHF.